What follows is one T cell receptor beta chain and its context. What it binds is not known. TCRdb processed the RT-PCR reads anew with MiXCR; each CDR3 protein has one entry. The table shows some 160,000 distinct CDR3 sequences, with about a tenth occurring only once. This sample was included in a study of response to subunit inactivated influenza vaccine. Findings of the study overall: Few additional T cells are recruited per seasonal influenza vaccination, authors suggested.

In germline, CDR1 is SGHAT, CDR2 FQNNGV. V lost 4 bases, J lost 0 bases, and 13 bases lay in between. The CDR3 contains 16 residues. The sequence was obtained from a man aged 50-59 years who received an inactivated influenza vaccine. The starting material was non-naive T cells sorted from PBMCs, obtained 45 days after vaccination. The chain combines TRBV11-2 with TRBJ2-1, with a tentative D call TRBD1 (6 bases). The DNA for the CDR3 is TGTGCCAGCAGCTCGCTCACAGGGACCTCCTACAATGAGCAGTTCTTC. Translating gives CASSSLTGTSYNEQFF.